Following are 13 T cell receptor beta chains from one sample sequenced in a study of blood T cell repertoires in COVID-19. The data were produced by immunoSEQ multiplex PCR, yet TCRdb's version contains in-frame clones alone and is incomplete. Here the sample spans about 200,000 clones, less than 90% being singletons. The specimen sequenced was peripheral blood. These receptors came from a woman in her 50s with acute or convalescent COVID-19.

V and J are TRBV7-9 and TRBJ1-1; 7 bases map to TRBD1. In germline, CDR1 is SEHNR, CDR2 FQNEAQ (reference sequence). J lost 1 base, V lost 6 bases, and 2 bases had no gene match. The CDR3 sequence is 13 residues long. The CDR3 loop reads CASRRQGNTEAFF. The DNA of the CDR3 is TGTGCCAGCAGAAGACAGGGGAACACTGAAGCTTTCTTT.

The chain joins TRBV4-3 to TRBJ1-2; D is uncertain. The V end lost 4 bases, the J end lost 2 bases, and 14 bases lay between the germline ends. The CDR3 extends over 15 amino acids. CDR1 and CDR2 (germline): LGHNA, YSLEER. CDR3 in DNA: TGCGCCAGCAGCCCCGCGGGAGGCACAAACTATGGCTACACCTTC. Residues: CASSPAGGTNYGYTF.

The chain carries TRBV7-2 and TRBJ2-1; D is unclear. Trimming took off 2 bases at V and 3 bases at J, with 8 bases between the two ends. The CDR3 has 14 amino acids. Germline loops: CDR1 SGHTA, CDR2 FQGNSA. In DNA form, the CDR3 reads TGTGCCAGCAGCTTAAGTCTACTCTACAATGAGCAGTTCTTC. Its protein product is CASSLSLLYNEQFF.

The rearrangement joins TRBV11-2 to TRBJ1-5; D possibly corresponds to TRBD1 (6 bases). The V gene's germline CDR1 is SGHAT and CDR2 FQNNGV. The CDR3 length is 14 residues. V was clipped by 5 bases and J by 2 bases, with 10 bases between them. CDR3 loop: CASSKTGGNQPQHF. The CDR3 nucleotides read TGTGCCAGCAGCAAGACAGGAGGCAATCAGCCCCAGCATTTT.

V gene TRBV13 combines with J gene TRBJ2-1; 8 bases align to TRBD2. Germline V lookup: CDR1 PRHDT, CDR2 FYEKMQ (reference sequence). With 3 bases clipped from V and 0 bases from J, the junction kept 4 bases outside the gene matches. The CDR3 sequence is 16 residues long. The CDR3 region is CASSFVAGSSYNEQFF. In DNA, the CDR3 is TGTGCCAGCAGCTTCGTAGCGGGGAGCTCCTACAATGAGCAGTTCTTC.

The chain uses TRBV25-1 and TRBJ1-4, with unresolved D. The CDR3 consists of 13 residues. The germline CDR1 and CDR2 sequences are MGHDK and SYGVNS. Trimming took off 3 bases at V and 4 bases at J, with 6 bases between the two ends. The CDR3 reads CASSDPNNEKLFF. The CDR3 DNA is TGTGCCAGCAGTGACCCAAATAATGAAAAACTGTTTTTT.

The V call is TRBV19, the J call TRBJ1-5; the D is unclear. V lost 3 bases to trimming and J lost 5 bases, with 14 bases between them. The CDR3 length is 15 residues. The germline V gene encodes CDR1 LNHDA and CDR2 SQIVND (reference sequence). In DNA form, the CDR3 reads TGTGCCAGTAGTATTTCCGGGGTAAGGGATCAGCCCCAGCATTTT. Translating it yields CASSISGVRDQPQHF.

For the CDR3, the DNA is TGTGCCAGCAGCCAGGACAGGAACTATGGCTACACCTTC. It yields the protein CASSQDRNYGYTF. The chain uses TRBV3-1 (or the pseudogene TRBV3-2) and TRBJ1-2; 7 bases fit TRBD1. Germline values: CDR1 LGHDT, CDR2 YNNKEL (reference sequence). The J segment lost 2 bases and the V segment lost 3 bases, leaving 0 bases of the junction unmatched. This CDR3 region has 13 residues.

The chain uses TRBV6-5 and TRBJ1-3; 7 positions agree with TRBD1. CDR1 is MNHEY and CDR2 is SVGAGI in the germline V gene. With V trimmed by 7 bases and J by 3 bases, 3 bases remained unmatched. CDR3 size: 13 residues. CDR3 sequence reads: CASTRTGGNTIYF. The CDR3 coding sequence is TGTGCCAGCACCCGGACAGGTGGAAACACCATATATTTT.

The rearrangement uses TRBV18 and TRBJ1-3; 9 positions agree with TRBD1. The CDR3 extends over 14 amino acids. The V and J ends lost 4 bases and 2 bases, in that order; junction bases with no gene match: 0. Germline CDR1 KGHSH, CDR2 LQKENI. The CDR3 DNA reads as TGTGCCAGCTCACGGGACAGGGCTGGAAACACCATATATTTT. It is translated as CASSRDRAGNTIYF.

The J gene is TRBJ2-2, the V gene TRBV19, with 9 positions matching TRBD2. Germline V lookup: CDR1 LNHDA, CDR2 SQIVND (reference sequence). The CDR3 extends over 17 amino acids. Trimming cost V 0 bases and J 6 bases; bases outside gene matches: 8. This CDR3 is CASSIDQETSGAGELFF. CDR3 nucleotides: TGTGCCAGTAGTATAGATCAGGAGACTAGCGGCGCCGGGGAGCTGTTTTTT.

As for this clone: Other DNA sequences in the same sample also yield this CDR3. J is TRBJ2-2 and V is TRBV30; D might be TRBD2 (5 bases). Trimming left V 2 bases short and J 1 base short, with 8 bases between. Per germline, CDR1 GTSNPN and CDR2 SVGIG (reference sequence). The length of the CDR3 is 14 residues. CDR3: CAWSSGKNTGELFF. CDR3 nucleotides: TGTGCCTGGAGTTCCGGGAAGAACACCGGGGAGCTGTTTTTT.

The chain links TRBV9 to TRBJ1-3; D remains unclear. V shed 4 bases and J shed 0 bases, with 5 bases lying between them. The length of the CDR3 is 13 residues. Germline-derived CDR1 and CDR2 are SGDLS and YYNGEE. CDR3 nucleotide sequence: TGTGCCAGCAGCTCCTTCTCTGGAAACACCATATATTTT. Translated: CASSSFSGNTIYF. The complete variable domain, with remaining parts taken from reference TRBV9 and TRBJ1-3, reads DSGVTQTPKHLITATGQRVTLRCSPRSGDLSVYWYQQSLDQGLQFLIQYYNGEERAKGNILERFSAQQFPDLHSELNLSSLELGDSALYFCASSSFSGNTIYFGEGSWLTVV.